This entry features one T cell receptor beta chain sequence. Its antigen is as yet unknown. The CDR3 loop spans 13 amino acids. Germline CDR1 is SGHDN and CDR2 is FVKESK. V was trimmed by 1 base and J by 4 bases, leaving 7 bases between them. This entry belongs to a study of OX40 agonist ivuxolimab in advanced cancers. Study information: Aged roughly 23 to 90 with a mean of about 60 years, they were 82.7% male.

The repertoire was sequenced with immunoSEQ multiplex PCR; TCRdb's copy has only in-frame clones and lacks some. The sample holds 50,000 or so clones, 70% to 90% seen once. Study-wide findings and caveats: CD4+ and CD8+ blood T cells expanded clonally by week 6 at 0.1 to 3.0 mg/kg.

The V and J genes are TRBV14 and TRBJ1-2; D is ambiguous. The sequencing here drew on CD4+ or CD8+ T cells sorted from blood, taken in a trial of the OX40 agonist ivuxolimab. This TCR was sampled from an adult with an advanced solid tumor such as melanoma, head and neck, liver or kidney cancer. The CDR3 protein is CASSQGYVYGYTF. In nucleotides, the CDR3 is TGTGCCAGCAGCCAAGGGTACGTCTATGGCTACACCTTC.